The text below deals with one T cell receptor beta chain. The record originates from a study of blood T cell repertoires in COVID-19. The wider study: Sample material is recorded as cDNA or gDNA derived from T cells, B-cell-depleted T cells, or PBMCs.

Germline assignment: CDR1 SQVTM and CDR2 ANQGSEA. CDR3 size: 15 residues. Trimming pared 4 bases from V and 0 bases from J, leaving 13 bases between. Per the original methods: Reference gene primers were amplified, and this amplification served to estimate nucleated cell counts. Assay used: immunoSEQ multiplex PCR; TCRdb lists only in-frame clones, some missing. Clone size and the V and J calls come from that table; the DNA yielded D and trimming. This table has about 52,000 clones, approximately 83% appearing once. Followed longitudinally, the Seattle patients had been enrolled during active infection.

V usage is TRBV29-1 and J usage is TRBJ2-4; D not certain. The sequence derives from a man of 80 years or more with COVID-19, enrolled during active disease. The sample taken for sequencing was peripheral blood. CDR3 sequence reads: CSVVSYSLAKNIQYF. Here the CDR3 DNA reads TGCAGCGTTGTTAGTTATTCTCTAGCCAAAAACATTCAGTACTTC.